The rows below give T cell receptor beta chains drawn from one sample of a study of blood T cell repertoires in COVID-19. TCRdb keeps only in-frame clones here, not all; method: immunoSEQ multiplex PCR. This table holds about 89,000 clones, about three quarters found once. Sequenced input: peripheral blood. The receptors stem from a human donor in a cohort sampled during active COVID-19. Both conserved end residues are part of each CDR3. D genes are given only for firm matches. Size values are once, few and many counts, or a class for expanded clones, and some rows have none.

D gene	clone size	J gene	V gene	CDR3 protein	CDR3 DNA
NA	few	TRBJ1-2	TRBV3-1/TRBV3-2	CASSQDVGAPGYTF	TGTGCCAGCAGCCAAGATGTGGGGGCGCCTGGCTACACCTTC
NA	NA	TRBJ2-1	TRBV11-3	CASSLNPLHSNEQFF	TGTGCCAGCAGCTTAAACCCCCTCCACAGCAATGAGCAGTTCTTC
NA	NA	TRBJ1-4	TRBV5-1	CARATVPNEKLFF	TGCGCCCGCGCTACAGTCCCTAATGAAAAACTGTTTTTT
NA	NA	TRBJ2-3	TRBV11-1	CASSPRVFLDTQYF	TGTGCCAGCAGCCCACGGGTCTTTCTGGATACGCAGTATTTT
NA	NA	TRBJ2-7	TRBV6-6	CASSPRSGSYEQYF	TGTGCCAGCAGCCCTAGGTCGGGCTCCTACGAGCAGTACTTC
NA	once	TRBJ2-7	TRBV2	CASRAAQWPYEQYF	TGTGCCAGCAGGGCTGCTCAGTGGCCTTACGAGCAGTACTTC
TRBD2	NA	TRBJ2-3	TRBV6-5	CASKASGSPDTQYF	TGTGCCAGTAAAGCTAGCGGGAGTCCAGATACGCAGTATTTT
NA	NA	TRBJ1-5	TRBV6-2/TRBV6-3	CASSRPSGGNQPQHF	TGTGCCAGCAGTAGGCCCTCGGGAGGGAATCAGCCCCAGCATTTT
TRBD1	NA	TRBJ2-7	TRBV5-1	CASSLGDYTGGDEQYF	TGCGCCAGCAGCTTGGGTGACTACACAGGGGGCGACGAGCAGTACTTC
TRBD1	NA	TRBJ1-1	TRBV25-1	CASSENRGAHLTEAFF	TGTGCCAGCAGTGAAAACAGGGGCGCACATCTCACTGAAGCTTTCTTT
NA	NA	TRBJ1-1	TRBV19	CASSTNQVTEAFF	TGTGCCAGTAGTACAAATCAGGTAACTGAAGCTTTCTTT
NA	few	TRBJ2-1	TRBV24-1	CATSDTPGLDNNEQFF	TGTGCCACCAGTGATACGCCGGGACTGGACAACAATGAGCAGTTCTTC
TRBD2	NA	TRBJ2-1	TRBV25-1	CASSEDLAGLAGGNEQFF	TGTGCCAGCAGTGAAGATTTAGCGGGACTAGCGGGAGGGAATGAGCAGTTCTTC
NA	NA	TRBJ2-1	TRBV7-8	CASSPVKESGAYNEQFF	TGTGCCAGCAGTCCAGTTAAGGAGTCGGGGGCCTACAATGAGCAGTTCTTC
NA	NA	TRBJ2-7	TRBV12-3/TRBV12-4	CASSQDRSYEQYF	TGTGCCAGCAGTCAAGACAGGTCCTACGAGCAGTACTTC
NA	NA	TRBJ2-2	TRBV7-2	CASSPQRIGGELFF	TGTGCCAGCAGCCCCCAGCGGATTGGGGGGGAGCTGTTTTTT
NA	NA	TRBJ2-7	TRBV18	CASSKDSAYEQYF	TGTGCCAGCTCTAAGGACAGCGCCTACGAGCAGTACTTC
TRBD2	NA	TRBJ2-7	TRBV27	CASSSTGLAGPSYEQYF	TGTGCCAGCAGTTCGACTGGACTAGCGGGCCCATCCTACGAGCAGTACTTC
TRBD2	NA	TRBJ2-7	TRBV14	CASSQGPAGSYEQYF	TGTGCCAGCAGCCAAGGTCCAGCGGGATCCTACGAGCAGTACTTC
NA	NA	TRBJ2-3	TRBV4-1	CASSQGHREADTQYF	TGCGCCAGCAGCCAAGGTCACAGGGAAGCAGATACGCAGTATTTT
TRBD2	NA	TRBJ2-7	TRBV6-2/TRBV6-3	CASTPGRDLTYEQYF	TGTGCCAGCACCCCAGGGAGGGATCTAACCTACGAGCAGTACTTC
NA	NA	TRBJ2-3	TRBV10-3	CAIGTHSTDTQYF	TGTGCCATCGGGACTCATAGCACAGATACGCAGTATTTT
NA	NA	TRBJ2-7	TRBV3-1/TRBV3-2	CASSQVEGRDEQYF	TGTGCCAGCAGCCAAGTTGAGGGAAGGGACGAGCAGTACTTC
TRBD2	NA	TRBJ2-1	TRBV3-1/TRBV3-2	CASRLAGNNEQFF	TGTGCCAGCAGACTAGCGGGGAACAATGAGCAGTTCTTC
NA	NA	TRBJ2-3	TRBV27	CASRPRAGWGTDTQYF	TGTGCCAGCAGACCTAGGGCGGGATGGGGCACAGATACGCAGTATTTT
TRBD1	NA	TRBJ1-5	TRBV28	CASSLEDRESQPQHF	TGTGCCAGCAGTTTAGAGGACAGGGAAAGTCAGCCCCAGCATTTT
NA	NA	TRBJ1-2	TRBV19	CASSTARGPGGYTF	TGTGCCAGTAGTACCGCCCGTGGCCCAGGCGGCTACACCTTC
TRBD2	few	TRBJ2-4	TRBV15	CATSERRASSGSGNIQYF	TGTGCCACCAGCGAGCGCCGAGCTTCTAGCGGGAGCGGAAACATTCAGTACTTC
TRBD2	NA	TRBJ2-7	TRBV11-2	CASSRTGTSGTTTYEQYF	TGTGCCAGCAGCAGGACCGGGACTAGCGGGACTACAACCTACGAGCAGTACTTC